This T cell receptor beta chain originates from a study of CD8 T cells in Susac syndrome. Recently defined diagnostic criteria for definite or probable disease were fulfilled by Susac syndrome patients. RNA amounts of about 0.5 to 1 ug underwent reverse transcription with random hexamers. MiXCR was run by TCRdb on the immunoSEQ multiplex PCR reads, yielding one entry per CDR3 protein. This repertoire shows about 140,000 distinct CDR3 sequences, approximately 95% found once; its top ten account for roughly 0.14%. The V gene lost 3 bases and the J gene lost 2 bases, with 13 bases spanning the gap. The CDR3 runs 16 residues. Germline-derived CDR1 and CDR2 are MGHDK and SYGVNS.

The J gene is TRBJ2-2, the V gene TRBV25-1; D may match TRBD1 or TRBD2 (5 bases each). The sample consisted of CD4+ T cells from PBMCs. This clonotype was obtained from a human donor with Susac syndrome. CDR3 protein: CASSDWGRNNTGELFF. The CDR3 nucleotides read TGTGCCAGCAGTGACTGGGGACGGAATAACACCGGGGAGCTGTTTTTT.